This T cell receptor beta chain was captured in a study of blood T cell repertoires in COVID-19. Clones were sequenced by immunoSEQ multiplex PCR, and TCRdb holds only the in-frame ones, with some missing. The table lists about 360,000 clones, around 83% of them singletons. CDR1 and CDR2 from the germline V gene are MGHRA and YSYEKL. This CDR3 is built from 15 residues. Trimming cost V 4 bases and J 10 bases; bases outside gene matches: 9. Input material: peripheral blood. The V gene is TRBV4-1, the J gene TRBJ1-4, with 10 bases fitting TRBD1. The sequence came from a young man with active or convalescent COVID-19. DNA for the CDR3: TGCGCCAGCAGCCCCTTCGGGGACAGGGGCGGAAAACTGTTTTTT. Its translation is CASSPFGDRGGKLFF.